This T cell receptor (beta chain) was observed in a study of T-cell memory formation after mild COVID-19. TCRdb re-called the 5' RACE reads through MiXCR, storing one row per CDR3 protein. The table records roughly 190,000 distinct CDR3 sequences, over 9.5% of them present only once. General study points: Contracting clones, day 15 to 85, had balanced CD4/CD8, and later expanders favored CD4+.

Germline V gives CDR1 MNHEY, CDR2 SMNVEV (reference sequence). The CDR3 runs to 16 residues. V shed 5 bases, J shed 4 bases, and the junction held 8 bases outside the gene matches. This clonotype was detected ten times or more. Its target is not known. This clonotype was obtained from a man between 18 and 35 years old who had mild COVID-19 (a few samples of this study predate the infection). Cell type and time point are not known. V is TRBV27 and J is TRBJ2-2, with 9 bases identical to TRBD2. The sample was PBMCs or a T cell subset sorted from them (not recorded which). The CDR3 nucleotides are TGTGCCAGCAGTCCGATAGCGGGGGCACCCACCGGGGAGCTGTTTTTT. Protein product: CASSPIAGAPTGELFF.